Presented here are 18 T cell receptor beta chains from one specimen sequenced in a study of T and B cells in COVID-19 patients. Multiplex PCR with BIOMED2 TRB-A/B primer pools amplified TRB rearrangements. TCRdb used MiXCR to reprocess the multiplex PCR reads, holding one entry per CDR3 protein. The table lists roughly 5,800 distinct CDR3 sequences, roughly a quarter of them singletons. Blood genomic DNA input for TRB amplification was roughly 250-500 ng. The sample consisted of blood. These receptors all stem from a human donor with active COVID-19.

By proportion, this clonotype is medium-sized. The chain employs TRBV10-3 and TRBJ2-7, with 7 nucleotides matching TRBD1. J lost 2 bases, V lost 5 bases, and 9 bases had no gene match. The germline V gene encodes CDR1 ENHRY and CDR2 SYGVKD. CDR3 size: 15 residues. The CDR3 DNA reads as TGTGCCATCAGTCCGCGGACAGGCCTAACCTACGAGCAGTACTTC. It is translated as CAISPRTGLTYEQYF.

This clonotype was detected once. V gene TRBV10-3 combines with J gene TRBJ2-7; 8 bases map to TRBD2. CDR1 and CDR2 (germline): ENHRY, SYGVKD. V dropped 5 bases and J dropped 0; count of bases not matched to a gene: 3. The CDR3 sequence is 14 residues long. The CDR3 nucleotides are TGTGCCATCAGTACCGGGACTAGCTCCTACGAGCAGTACTTC. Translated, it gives CAISTGTSSYEQYF.

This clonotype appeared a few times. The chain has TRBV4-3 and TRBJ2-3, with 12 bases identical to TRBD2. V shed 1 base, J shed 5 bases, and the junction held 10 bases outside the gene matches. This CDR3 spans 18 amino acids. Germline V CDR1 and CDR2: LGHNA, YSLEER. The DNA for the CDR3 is TGCGCCAGCAGCCAAGTCGGGAGACTAGCGGGAGCTGGAGATACGCAGTATTTT. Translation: CASSQVGRLAGAGDTQYF.

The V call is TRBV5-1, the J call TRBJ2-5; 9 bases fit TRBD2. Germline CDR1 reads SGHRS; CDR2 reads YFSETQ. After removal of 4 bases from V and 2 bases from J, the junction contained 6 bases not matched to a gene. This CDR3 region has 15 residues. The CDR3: CASSPRLAEQETQYF. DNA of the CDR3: TGCGCCAGCAGCCCTAGACTAGCGGAACAAGAGACCCAGTACTTC.

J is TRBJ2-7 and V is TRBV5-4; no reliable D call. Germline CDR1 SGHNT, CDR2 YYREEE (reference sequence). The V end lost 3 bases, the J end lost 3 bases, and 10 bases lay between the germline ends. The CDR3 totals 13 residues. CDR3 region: CASSSVDYYEQYF. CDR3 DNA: TGTGCCAGCAGCTCTGTGGATTACTACGAGCAGTACTTC.

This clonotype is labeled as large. The CDR3 protein is CASLSGSANTGELFF. The CDR3 DNA follows: TGTGCCAGTTTATCCGGGTCCGCGAACACCGGGGAGCTGTTTTTT. This chain uses TRBV6-5 with TRBJ2-2; no clear D. V lost 9 bases and J 0 bases, leaving 14 bases between the germline ends. Germline CDR1 is MNHEY and CDR2 is SVGAGI. CDR3 length: 15 residues.

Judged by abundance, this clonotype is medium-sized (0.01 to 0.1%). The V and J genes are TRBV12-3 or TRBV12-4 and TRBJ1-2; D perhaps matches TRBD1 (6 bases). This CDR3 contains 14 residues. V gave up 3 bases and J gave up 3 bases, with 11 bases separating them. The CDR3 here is CASSFSGADYGYTF. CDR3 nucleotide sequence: TGTGCCAGCAGTTTTTCAGGGGCGGACTATGGCTACACCTTC.

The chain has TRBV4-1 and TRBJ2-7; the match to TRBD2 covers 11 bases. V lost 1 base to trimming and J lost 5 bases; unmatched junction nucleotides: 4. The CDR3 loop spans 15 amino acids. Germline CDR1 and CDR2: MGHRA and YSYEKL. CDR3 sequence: CASSQVLAGVDEQYF. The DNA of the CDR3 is TGCGCCAGCAGCCAAGTACTAGCGGGAGTCGACGAGCAGTACTTC.

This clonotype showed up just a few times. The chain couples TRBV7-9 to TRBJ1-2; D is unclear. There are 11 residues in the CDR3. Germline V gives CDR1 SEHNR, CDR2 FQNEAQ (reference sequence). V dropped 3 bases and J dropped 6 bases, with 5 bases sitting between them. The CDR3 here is CASSFWDGYTF. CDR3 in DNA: TGTGCCAGCAGCTTTTGGGATGGCTACACCTTC.

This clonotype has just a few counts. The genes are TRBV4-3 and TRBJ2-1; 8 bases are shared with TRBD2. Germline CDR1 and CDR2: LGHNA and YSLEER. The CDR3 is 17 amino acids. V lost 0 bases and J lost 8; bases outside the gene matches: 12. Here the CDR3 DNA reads TGCGCCAGCAGCCAAGATTGGAGCGGGAGCATGTTGGATGAGCAGTTCTTC. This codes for CASSQDWSGSMLDEQFF.

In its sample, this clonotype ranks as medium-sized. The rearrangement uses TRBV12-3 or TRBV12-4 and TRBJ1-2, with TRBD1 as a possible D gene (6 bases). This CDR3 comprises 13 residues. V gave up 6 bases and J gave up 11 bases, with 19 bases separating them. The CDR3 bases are TGTGCCAGCAGCCCACAGGGAGGGGTGGGGTACACCTTC. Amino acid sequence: CASSPQGGVGYTF.

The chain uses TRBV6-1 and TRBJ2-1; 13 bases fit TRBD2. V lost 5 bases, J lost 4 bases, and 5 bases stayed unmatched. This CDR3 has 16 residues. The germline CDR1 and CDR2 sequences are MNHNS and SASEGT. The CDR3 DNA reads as TGTGCCAGCAGTACCGGGACTAGCGGGATTTACAATGAGCAGTTCTTC. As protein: CASSTGTSGIYNEQFF.

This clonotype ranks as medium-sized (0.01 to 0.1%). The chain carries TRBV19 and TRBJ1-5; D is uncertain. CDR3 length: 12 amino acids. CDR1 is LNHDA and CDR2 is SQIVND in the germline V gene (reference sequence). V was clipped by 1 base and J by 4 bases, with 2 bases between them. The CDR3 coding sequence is TGTGCCAGTAGTATAGGGAATCAGCCCCAGCATTTT. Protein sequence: CASSIGNQPQHF.

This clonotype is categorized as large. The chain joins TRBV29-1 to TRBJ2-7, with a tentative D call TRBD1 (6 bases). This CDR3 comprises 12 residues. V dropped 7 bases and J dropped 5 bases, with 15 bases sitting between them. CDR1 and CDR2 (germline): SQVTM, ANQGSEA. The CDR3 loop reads CSAVPTGNEQYF. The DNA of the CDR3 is TGCAGCGCTGTCCCTACAGGGAACGAGCAGTACTTC.

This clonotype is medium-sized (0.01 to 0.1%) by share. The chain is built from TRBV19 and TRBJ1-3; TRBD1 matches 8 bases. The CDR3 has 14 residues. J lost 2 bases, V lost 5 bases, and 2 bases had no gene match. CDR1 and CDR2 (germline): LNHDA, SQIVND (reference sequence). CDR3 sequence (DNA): TGTGCCAGTAGTCGACAGGGGACTGGAAACACCATATATTTT. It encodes CASSRQGTGNTIYF.

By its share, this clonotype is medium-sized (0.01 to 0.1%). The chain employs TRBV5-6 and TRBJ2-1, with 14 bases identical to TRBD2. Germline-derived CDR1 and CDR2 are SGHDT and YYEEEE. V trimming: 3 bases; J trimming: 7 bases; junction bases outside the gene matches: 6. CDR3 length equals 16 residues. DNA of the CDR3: TGTGCCAGCAGCTCGACTAGCGGGAGGGTCTCAAATGAGCAGTTCTTC. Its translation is CASSSTSGRVSNEQFF.

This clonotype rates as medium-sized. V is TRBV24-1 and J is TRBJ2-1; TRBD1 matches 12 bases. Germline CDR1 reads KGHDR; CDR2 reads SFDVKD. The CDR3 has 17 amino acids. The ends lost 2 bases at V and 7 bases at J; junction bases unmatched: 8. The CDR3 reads CATSDSWGGQGANEQFF. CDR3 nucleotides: TGTGCCACCAGTGATTCCTGGGGGGGACAGGGGGCAAATGAGCAGTTCTTC.

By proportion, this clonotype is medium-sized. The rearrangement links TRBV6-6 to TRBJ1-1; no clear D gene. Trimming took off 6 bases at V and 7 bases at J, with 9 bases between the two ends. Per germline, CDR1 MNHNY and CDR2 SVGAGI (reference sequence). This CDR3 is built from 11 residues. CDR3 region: CASSAKVEAFF. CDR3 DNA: TGTGCCAGCAGCGCTAAAGTTGAAGCTTTCTTT.